The 14 T cell receptor beta chains below all came from one sample that was sequenced in a study of read filtering for tumor transcriptome and immune sequencing. Molecular barcoded adaptors covering alpha/delta and beta/gamma chains were used on around 400 ng RNA. TCRdb re-called the reads with MiXCR, one entry per CDR3 protein. The table shows over 90,000 distinct CDR3 sequences, with roughly 21% occurring only once. Material for sequencing was a population of CD138-negative cells sorted from bone marrow. These receptors were collected from a donor aged 40 or over with multiple myeloma.

In its sample, this clonotype was seen a few times. At one of its ends the junction is not consistent with the germline gene, which may arise from a read error. The rearrangement links TRBV20-1 to TRBJ2-5; either TRBD1 or TRBD2 may supply D (6 bases each). CDR1 and CDR2 from the germline V gene are DFQATT and SNEGSKA (reference sequence). The CDR3 is 15 residues long. The CDR3 coding sequence is TGCAGTGCTGGAGATCCCCGGGGGCCGGGGGAGACCCAGTACTTC. This sequence encodes CSAGDPRGPGETQYF.

The chain combines TRBV30 with TRBJ1-3, with 7 bases identical to TRBD1. This CDR3 contains 13 residues. Unmatched junction bases numbered 3, after V lost 1 base and J lost 6 bases. Germline loops: CDR1 GTSNPN, CDR2 SVGIG (reference sequence). The CDR3 nucleotides read TGTGCCTGGAGTGCGGGACAGAAAAACACCATATATTTT. Residues: CAWSAGQKNTIYF. The entire variable domain, with the rest obtained from reference TRBV30 and TRBJ1-3, is as follows: SQTIHQWPATLVQPVGSPLSLECTVEGTSNPNLYWYRQAAGRGLQLLFYSVGIGQISSEVPQNLSASRPQDRQFILSSKKLLLSDSGFYLCAWSAGQKNTIYFGEGSWLTVV.

The table lists this clonotype with many counts. This chain connects TRBV2 to TRBJ2-5, with D uncertain. Per germline, CDR1 SNHLY and CDR2 FYNNEI. V shed 3 bases and J shed 4 bases, with 9 bases lying between them. CDR3 length: 13 residues. For the CDR3, the DNA is TGTGCCAGCAGTGATGGACGGAGAGAGACCCAGTACTTC. The encoded protein is CASSDGRRETQYF.

Of note for this clonotype: The junction departs from the called germline gene at one end, perhaps through a read error. The chain combines TRBV2 with TRBJ1-5, with unresolved D. Germline CDR1 and CDR2: SNHLY and FYNNEI. CDR3 length: 14 amino acids. The CDR3 is CASSVADNNQSQHF. The CDR3 DNA reads as TGTGCCAGCAGTGTGGCAGATAACAATCAGTCCCAGCATTTT. The complete variable domain, with remaining parts taken from reference TRBV2 and TRBJ1-5, reads EPEVTQTPSHQVTQMGQEVILRCVPISNHLYFYWYRQILGQKVEFLVSFYNNEISEKSEIFDDQFSVERPDGSNFTLKIRSTKLEDSAMYFCASSVADNNQSQHFGDGTRLSIL.

This clonotype was counted many times. CDR3 sequence reads: CSVDRGRGELFF. DNA for the CDR3: TGCAGCGTGGACAGGGGCAGGGGGGAGCTGTTTTTT. The chain couples TRBV29-1 to TRBJ2-2, with TRBD1 identical over 9 bases. CDR1 is SQVTM, CDR2 ANQGSEA, per germline. This CDR3 has 12 amino acids. Trimming cost V 6 bases and J 8 bases; bases outside gene matches: 4.

This sequence joins TRBV7-9 and TRBJ2-5; a weak D match, TRBD2 (5 bases). Between the trimmed V and J ends, which lost 4 bases and 1 base, there was a span of 16 bases. Per the germline V gene, CDR1 is SEHNR and CDR2 is FQNEAQ (reference sequence). The CDR3 runs 16 residues. The CDR3 here is CASSYRQRSIQETQYF. The CDR3 DNA follows: TGTGCCAGCAGCTACCGCCAGCGGAGCATCCAAGAGACCCAGTACTTC.

The chain recombines TRBV7-9 with TRBJ2-2; possibly TRBD2 for D (5 bases). CDR1 and CDR2 (germline): SEHNR, FQNEAQ (reference sequence). The CDR3 covers 15 residues. Trimming took off 1 base at V and 3 bases at J, with 9 bases between the two ends. CDR3: CASSLVRGYTGELFF. The CDR3, as DNA: TGTGCCAGCAGCTTAGTCCGGGGTTACACCGGGGAGCTGTTTTTT.

This clonotype came up many times. The V gene is TRBV19, the J gene TRBJ1-5, with D unclear. Germline CDR1 and CDR2: LNHDA and SQIVND (reference sequence). The CDR3 contains 13 residues. Trimming left V 4 bases short and J 9 bases short, with 13 bases between. Here the CDR3 reads CASSRAPRSPQHF. The CDR3 bases are TGTGCCAGTAGTAGGGCACCCAGGTCGCCCCAGCATTTT.

This clonotype was recorded only once. A much bigger clone sits one base away, suggesting this may be a read error. The gene calls are TRBV24-1 and TRBJ2-5; 9 nucleotides line up with TRBD1. Unmatched junction bases numbered 6, after V lost 4 bases and J lost 4 bases. There are 15 residues in the CDR3. Germline V gene data show CDR1 as KGHDR and CDR2 as SFDVKD. CDR3 in DNA: TGTGCCACCAGTGACAGGACAGGGGACCGAGAGACCCAGTACTTC. Translated: CATSDRTGDRETQYF.

In this sample, this clonotype turned up many times. The V and J genes are TRBV6-5 and TRBJ1-5, with 9 bases lining up with TRBD1. V gave up 6 bases and J gave up 0 bases; unmatched junction bases: 3. The CDR3 runs 15 residues. Germline V gene lookup returns CDR1 MNHEY and CDR2 SVGAGI. The CDR3, as DNA: TGTGCCAGCAGCCGGACAGGGGATAGCAATCAGCCCCAGCATTTT. Its translation: CASSRTGDSNQPQHF.

Ten or more counts support this clonotype. The V call is TRBV20-1, the J call TRBJ1-1; D unresolved. V was trimmed by 3 bases and J by 0 bases, leaving 5 bases between them. Per germline, CDR1 DFQATT and CDR2 SNEGSKA (reference sequence). This CDR3 region has 12 residues. CDR3 in amino acids: CSARIVNTEAFF. As DNA, the CDR3 is TGCAGTGCTAGGATCGTGAACACTGAAGCTTTCTTT.

This clonotype showed up many times. A read error may produce the germline difference seen at one junction end. J is TRBJ1-1 and V is TRBV2, with 9 nucleotides matching TRBD1. Per the germline V gene, CDR1 is SNHLY and CDR2 is FYNNEI. The CDR3 sequence is 15 residues long. CDR3 protein: CASREEQGANTEAFF. Here the CDR3 DNA reads TGTGCCAGCAGAGAAGAACAGGGGGCGAACACTGAAGCTTTCTTT.

This clonotype was counted many times. This chain uses TRBV5-1 with TRBJ2-5; 9 bases fit TRBD2. The CDR3 spans 16 residues. V trimming: 0 bases; J trimming: 1 base; junction bases outside the gene matches: 4. The germline gives CDR1 SGHRS, CDR2 YFSETQ. CDR3 bases: TGCGCCAGCAGCTTGGAGATAGCGGGGGCCCAAGAGACCCAGTACTTC. This encodes CASSLEIAGAQETQYF.

This clonotype was seen many times. The chain employs TRBV10-2 and TRBJ1-1; 7 bases are a match to TRBD1. Germline V gives CDR1 WSHSY, CDR2 SAAADI. With V trimmed by 4 bases and J by 6 bases, 8 bases remained unmatched. The CDR3 length is 14 residues. CDR3 protein: CASSAGDSGAEAFF. The CDR3 DNA reads as TGCGCCAGCAGTGCCGGGGACAGTGGGGCTGAAGCTTTCTTT.